This T cell receptor beta chain was sequenced for a study of T cell changes during pregnancy in multiple sclerosis (dated by TCRdb to the late 2010s). Regarding the research as a whole: In women with multiple sclerosis, the researchers looked at how the T cell repertoire shifted as pregnancy progressed.

The method was the immunoSEQ multiplex PCR assay. The immuneACCESS repertoire file appears here via TCRdb, limited to in-frame rearrangements. These files lack a portion of the clones; in checked studies, under half of the deficit traces to unresolved V genes, and the cause of the others is not known. The sample data list 70,000 to 100,000 clones, and just under 95% of these were observed just once. The ten top clones hold around 1.4% of the sample. In the case of this clone: Its antigen is unknown. Base quality data are lacking; no much larger clone is found one base away.

The germline V gene encodes CDR1 MDHEN and CDR2 SYDVKM. After removal of 3 bases from V and 5 bases from J, the junction retains 9 bases not matched to a gene. The CDR3 runs 15 residues from the cysteine to the phenylalanine. Only the CDR3 DNA is retained, 45 bases long and in frame from the first base. The receptor's source is a female donor in good health, enrolled as a control in a pregnancy study. The chain employs TRBV28 and TRBJ2-7, with 8 middle bases fitting TRBD1. Sample: peripheral blood, taken in the third trimester of pregnancy. The base sequence is TGTGCCAGCAGTTTCGGGGGAACAGGGGGTAACGAGCAGTACTTC. Translated, this gives CASSFGGTGGNEQYF. Outside the CDR3, residues come from the reference TRBV28 and TRBJ2-7 proteins, so the full variable domain is: DVKVTQSSRYLVKRTGEKVFLECVQDMDHENMFWYRQDPGLGLRLIYFSYDVKMKEKGDIPEGYSVSREKKERFSLILESASTNQTSMYLCASSFGGTGGNEQYFGPGTRLTVT.